This TCR beta chain came from a study of T cell clusters in autoimmune cytopenias. Study-wide results and limits: Physiological T cell clusters of healthy donors were apparently absent in primary autoimmune cytopenia patients.

One tube held mixed TRB-A and TRB-B primer pools for touch-down PCR. Reprocessing the multiplex PCR reads, TCRdb reports a single entry for every CDR3 protein and omits DNA. The sample table sets out some 11,000 distinct CDR3 sequences. This clonotype registers medium-sized by frequency. Antigen unknown. Germline values: CDR1 MNHNY, CDR2 SVGAGI (reference sequence). This CDR3 comprises 11 residues. TRB amplification used approximately 250 ng of peripheral blood genomic DNA. The same specimen was also included in a second study, on T cell repertoires in aging, cancer and after chemotherapy. From that paper: The whole study produced a dataset of roughly 8.8 million TCR reads. In healthy donors, age-related TCR diversity loss mainly reflected lost richness.

The V gene is TRBV6-6, the J gene TRBJ2-7; as DNA is missing, the TRBD1 call by TCRdb cannot be tested. What was sequenced was peripheral blood. This sequence was found in a human donor in good health. The CDR3 here is CASSQGDEQYF.